This T cell receptor beta chain was captured by sequencing in a study of blood T cells in healthy people across ages. Alongside a J-beta primer mix, a sample-barcoded 5' primer served in a second PCR lasting roughly 6 to 11 cycles. TCRdb analysed the 5' RACE reads with MiXCR anew, one entry per CDR3 protein. The repertoire holds around 990,000 distinct CDR3 sequences, with less than 25% as singletons. This clonotype was observed a few times. No antigen is known for it. In germline, CDR1 is SGHRS, CDR2 YFSETQ. The CDR3 has 16 amino acids. V was cut by 0 bases and J by 2 bases, with 14 bases left in between. Notes on the study in general: Without sorted subsets, naive and antigen-experienced compartments could not be conclusively compared.

Another study also made use of these data, one on T cells of mothers and their children.

This TCR was recovered from a girl aged 2-15 years in good health. Sequencing was done on a sample of blood. The rearrangement joins TRBV5-1 to TRBJ2-5; D is possibly TRBD1 or TRBD2 (6 bases each). The chain's CDR3 is CASSLGGTPNQETQYF. The CDR3 region has the DNA TGCGCCAGCAGCTTGGGCGGGACACCGAATCAAGAGACCCAGTACTTC.